This TCR beta chain comes out of a study of blood T cell repertoires in COVID-19. Study-wide background: The study drew acute and convalescent COVID-19 samples from the United States, Italy and Spain. PBMCs, B-cell-depleted T cells, or T cells were the source of the cDNA or gDNA that made up the material.

In the authors' workflow: Reference gene primer amplification in the assay estimated nucleated cell counts. Using immunoSEQ multiplex PCR, the repertoire was profiled, and TCRdb retains in-frame clones only, with some absent. V, J and clone size derive from that table, while D and trimming were established from the DNA sequence. Of roughly 100,000 clones detected, 70% to 90% appear once; the ten largest clones hold roughly 3.5%. From germline, CDR1 is MGHRA and CDR2 YSYEKL. This CDR3 contains 15 residues. Trimming took 0 bases from V and 5 from J, leaving 11 bases between them. The V gene is TRBV4-1, the J gene TRBJ1-5; D possibly corresponds to TRBD1 (5 bases). The clonotype comes from a human donor in a cohort sampled during active COVID-19. The sequenced sample was peripheral blood. CDR3 protein: CASSQDTGGHQPQHF. The CDR3 DNA is TGCGCCAGCAGCCAAGACACCGGGGGACATCAGCCCCAGCATTTT.